This T cell receptor (beta chain) was observed in a study of blood T cell repertoires in COVID-19. On the study more broadly: COVID-19 samples, acute and convalescent, were from the United States, Italy and Spain. Sources were T cells, B-cell-depleted T cells, or PBMCs; the material itself was cDNA or gDNA.

Between the trimmed V and J ends, which lost 1 base and 7 bases, there was a span of 16 bases. This CDR3 region has 15 residues. Germline CDR1 SGHVS, CDR2 FQNEAQ. Study processing details: How many nucleated cells were present was estimated from reference gene primer amplification. Clones were read by immunoSEQ multiplex PCR, and TCRdb kept only the in-frame ones, dropping some. V and J calls plus clone size are reproduced from that table; the DNA served to infer D and trimming. The sample lists roughly 260,000 clones, 65% to 85% occurring once. The clonotype comes from a woman aged 40-49 years with active or convalescent COVID-19. The material sequenced was peripheral blood. The chain uses TRBV7-8 and TRBJ1-1; D may be TRBD1 (6 bases). DNA for the CDR3: TGTGCCAGCAGCTTAGATAAAAACAGGGCCGGTGAAGCTTTCTTT. The encoded protein is CASSLDKNRAGEAFF.